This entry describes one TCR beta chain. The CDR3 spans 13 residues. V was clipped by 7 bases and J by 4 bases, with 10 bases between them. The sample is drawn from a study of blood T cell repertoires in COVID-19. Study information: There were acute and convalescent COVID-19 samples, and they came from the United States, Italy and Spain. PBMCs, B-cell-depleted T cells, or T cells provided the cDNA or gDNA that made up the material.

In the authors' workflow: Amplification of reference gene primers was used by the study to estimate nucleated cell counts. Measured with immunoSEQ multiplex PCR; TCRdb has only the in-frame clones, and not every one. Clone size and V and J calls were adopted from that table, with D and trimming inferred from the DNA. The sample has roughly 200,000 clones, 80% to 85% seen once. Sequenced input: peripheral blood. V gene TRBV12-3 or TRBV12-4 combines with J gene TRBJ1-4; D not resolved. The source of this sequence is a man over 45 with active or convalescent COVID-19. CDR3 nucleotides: TGTGCCAGCAACACGGGGTTTAATGAAAAACTGTTTTTT. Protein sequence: CASNTGFNEKLFF.